The T cell receptor beta chain under discussion was sequenced for a study of cytomegalovirus exposure and HLA in healthy donors. CDR3 length: 14 amino acids. V was pared by 4 bases and J by 6 bases, with 14 bases between. Germline values: CDR1 SGHNT, CDR2 YYREEE (reference sequence). This clone was found once. Researchers ran the PCR with 60 Vbeta and 13 Jbeta primers. Some clones are missing from TCRdb's copy, which holds only in-frame ones; the method was immunoSEQ multiplex PCR. The table lists some 98,000 clones, about four fifths of them singletons. Despite likely unrecorded immune exposures, the donors were nominally healthy at the time of sampling.

The sequenced sample consisted of PBMCs. The source of this sequence is a female donor in good health and CMV-seropositive. This chain uses TRBV5-4 with TRBJ2-1; D is uncertain. CDR3 loop: CASSPSVISNEQFF. In DNA form, the CDR3 reads TGTGCCAGCAGCCCTTCGGTGATAAGCAATGAGCAGTTCTTC.